The T cell receptor beta chain under discussion was sequenced for a study of cytomegalovirus exposure and HLA in healthy donors. Overall study context: The approximately 680 first-cohort repertoires and the roughly 130 validation repertoires shared the same platform, a later analysis reported.

Study outcomes and limitations: According to a subsequent analysis, TCR clusters from the first cohort were inclined to appear together in the 120 validation repertoires. Rarity marked most TCR sequences, yet some public TCRs occurred in many donors. The study labeled around 160 TCR beta chains cytomegalovirus-associated.

There are 13 residues in the CDR3. Germline CDR1 and CDR2: MNHEY and SMNVEV (reference sequence). Trimming left V 3 bases short and J 1 base short, with 6 bases between. Sequenced by immunoSEQ multiplex PCR; TCRdb stores in-frame clones only, minus some. The sample carries some 170,000 clones, about nine tenths recorded once. Concerning this clone itself: The antigen is undetermined.

The receptor's source is a man younger than 35 in good health and CMV-seropositive. Sequencing input: PBMCs. The V gene is TRBV27, the J gene TRBJ2-5; no clear D gene. The chain's CDR3 is CASSLNSQETQYF. The CDR3 coding sequence is TGTGCCAGCAGTTTGAACTCCCAAGAGACCCAGTACTTC.